This T cell receptor (beta chain) was sequenced during a study of OX40 agonist ivuxolimab in advanced cancers. Study-wide points: At 0.1 to 3.0 mg/kg and by week 6, CD4+ and CD8+ T cells in the blood had expanded clonally. Averaged across samples, CD8+ T cells carried more expanded clones than CD4+ did.

As for this clone: Antigen specificity is unknown.

Libraries were prepared by immunoSEQ multiplex PCR; TCRdb keeps only in-frame clonotypes and omits some of them. Of 40,000 to 55,000 clones in the sample, 86% were seen once. Trimming left V 3 bases short and J 2 bases short, with 23 bases between. Looked up from germline, CDR1 is KGHSH and CDR2 is LQKENI. The CDR3 covers 19 residues. The TCR was taken from an adult with an advanced solid tumor such as melanoma, head and neck, liver or kidney cancer. This material consisted of CD4+ or CD8+ T cells sorted from blood, taken in a trial of the OX40 agonist ivuxolimab. This rearrangement joins TRBV18 to TRBJ2-4; maybe TRBD2 (5 bases). For the CDR3, the DNA is TGTGCCAGCTCACCGGTCCCCCTGACGGGGTGGTCGTCCAAAAACATTCAGTACTTC. The encoded protein is CASSPVPLTGWSSKNIQYF.